This T cell receptor beta chain is from a study of shared T cell receptors in the human thymus. Germline V gives CDR1 MNHEY, CDR2 SMNVEV (reference sequence). There are 14 residues in the CDR3. V was cut by 2 bases and J by 5 bases, with 12 bases left in between. Libraries were prepared by immunoSEQ multiplex PCR; TCRdb keeps only in-frame clonotypes and omits some of them. Of about 380,000 clones listed, roughly 94% are singletons. The TCR originated in a human donor. The chain carries TRBV27 and TRBJ2-5, with D possibly matching TRBD1 (6 bases). The sequenced sample consisted of thymocytes. CDR3: CASSLTQGWETQYF. The CDR3 DNA sequence: TGTGCCAGCAGTTTAACACAGGGTTGGGAGACCCAGTACTTC.